This T cell receptor beta chain appears in the sequencing data of a study of shared clonotypes between healthy human individuals. Study background: The cohort comprised a couple of women and a few men. Their ages spanned 18 to 49 years. Each donor contributed plates that comprised three CD4 naive, three CD4 memory, two CD8 naive and one CD8 memory. Study observations and caveats: Clonotypes that were shared across a handful of donors made up approximately 5% of naive CD4 clonotypes.

The repertoire was sequenced with immunoSEQ multiplex PCR; TCRdb's copy has only in-frame clones and lacks some. This sample has hundreds of thousands of clones, with about 80% found just once. The CDR3 totals 14 residues. CDR1 and CDR2 (germline): SGHTA, FQGNSA. Concerning this clone: Its matching antigen is unknown.

Both subsets, CD45RA+ naive and CD45RA-negative memory, were split from the CD4+ cells. The chain links TRBV7-2 to TRBJ2-5, with 7 bases fitting TRBD2. The DNA end lines up better with TRBJ2-7; the J call may be wrong. The sequencing input was memory CD4+ T cells sorted from blood. Subset here: CD45RA-negative fraction. The clonotype originates from a woman in her thirties in good health. The CDR3 region is CASSTRTSPYEQYF. The CDR3 bases are TGTGCCAGCAGCACGAGGACTAGTCCCTACGAGCAGTACTTC.